What follows are 28 T cell receptor beta chains derived from one specimen sequenced in a study of cytomegalovirus exposure and HLA in healthy donors. 60 Vbeta and 13 Jbeta primers were used in PCR. Here immunoSEQ multiplex PCR was the method, and the copy in TCRdb shows in-frame clones only, minus some. Of approximately 240,000 clones in the sample, more than 85% were seen once. The sample comprised PBMCs. These receptors were taken from a woman aged 18 to 35 in good health and CMV-seronegative.

The rearrangement joins TRBV19 to TRBJ1-2, with TRBD1 as a possible D gene (6 bases). This CDR3 comprises 15 residues. V lost 3 bases to trimming and J lost 4 bases, with 15 bases between them. Germline CDR1 reads LNHDA; CDR2 reads SQIVND (reference sequence). In nucleotides, the CDR3 is TGTGCCAGTAGTATCCCCTCTACAGGGACCTATGGCTACACCTTC. Its protein is CASSIPSTGTYGYTF.

The chain employs TRBV4-1 and TRBJ1-3; TRBD1 is a possible D gene (6 bases). Germline-derived CDR1 and CDR2 are MGHRA and YSYEKL. The CDR3 loop spans 17 amino acids. The ends were cut back, 4 bases at V and 0 bases at J, with 16 bases in the middle. The CDR3 loop reads CASSPQGTRRSGNTIYF. CDR3 coding DNA: TGCGCCAGCAGCCCGCAAGGGACAAGACGCTCTGGAAACACCATATATTTT.

The chain recombines TRBV6-5 with TRBJ2-1; D is perhaps TRBD2 (5 bases). Germline lookup yields CDR1 MNHEY and CDR2 SVGAGI. This CDR3 region has 12 residues. Trimming took off 2 bases at V and 10 bases at J, with 9 bases between the two ends. CDR3 nucleotide sequence: TGTGCCAGCAGTTACAGAGGAGGAGAGCAGTTCTTC. It codes for CASSYRGGEQFF.

The rearrangement joins TRBV5-1 to TRBJ2-1, with 7 bases aligning to TRBD2. Trimming at V came to 1 base and at J to 6 bases, leaving 7 bases not matched to a gene. Per the germline V gene, CDR1 is SGHRS and CDR2 is YFSETQ. The CDR3 is 15 residues long. The CDR3 nucleotides read TGCGCCAGCAGCTTGCGGCGGGGGTTAGGCAATGAGCAGTTCTTC. This encodes CASSLRRGLGNEQFF.

The chain uses TRBV7-9 and TRBJ2-7; 10 nucleotides agree with TRBD2. Looked up from germline, CDR1 is SEHNR and CDR2 is FQNEAQ (reference sequence). V shed 4 bases, J shed 0 bases, and the junction held 9 bases outside the gene matches. The CDR3 runs 17 residues. The CDR3 sequence is CASSSAAGTSDSYEQYF. The DNA of the CDR3 is TGTGCCAGCAGCTCCGCAGCGGGGACTAGCGACTCCTACGAGCAGTACTTC.

V usage is TRBV29-1 and J usage is TRBJ1-2, with D possibly TRBD1 on 5 matching bases. Looked up from germline, CDR1 is SQVTM and CDR2 is ANQGSEA. The V gene lost 6 bases and the J gene lost 4 bases, with 12 bases spanning the gap. The CDR3 runs to 12 residues. CDR3 residues: CSVLGGRYGYTF. For the CDR3, the DNA is TGCAGCGTGTTGGGGGGTCGCTATGGCTACACCTTC. Full variable domain (missing parts from reference TRBV29-1 and TRBJ1-2): SAVISQKPSRDICQRGTSLTIQCQVDSQVTMMFWYRQQPGQSLTLIATANQGSEATYESGFVIDKFPISRPNLTFSTLTVSNMSPEDSSIYLCSVLGGRYGYTFGSGTRLTVV.

This clone was recorded once. The chain combines TRBV4-1 with TRBJ2-7; TRBD2 matches at 8 bases. This CDR3 is 15 amino acids long. Germline assignment: CDR1 MGHRA and CDR2 YSYEKL. J lost 2 bases, V lost 2 bases, and 5 bases had no gene match. CDR3 sequence: CASSQIAGGPYEQYF. The CDR3 DNA sequence: TGCGCCAGCAGCCAAATCGCGGGGGGTCCCTACGAGCAGTACTTC.

V usage is TRBV2 and J usage is TRBJ2-5, with 9 nucleotides matching TRBD2. CDR1 is SNHLY and CDR2 is FYNNEI in the germline V gene. The CDR3 covers 18 residues. Losses at the gene ends were 0 bases for V and 4 bases for J; bases not matched to a gene: 12. Written as DNA, the CDR3 is TGTGCCAGCAGTGAAGCGCAGGGTAGCGGGGGAAACGGAGAGACCCAGTACTTC. It encodes CASSEAQGSGGNGETQYF.

The chain carries TRBV10-3 and TRBJ2-3; D remains unclear. With 4 bases removed from V and 2 bases from J, the gap between germline ends came to 10 bases. The CDR3 covers 14 residues. Per the germline V gene, CDR1 is ENHRY and CDR2 is SYGVKD. DNA for the CDR3: TGTGCCATCAGTGCTCTAGATCCCACAGATACGCAGTATTTT. It is translated as CAISALDPTDTQYF.

The V gene is TRBV9, the J gene TRBJ2-1, with D tentatively TRBD2 (5 bases). The CDR3 runs 15 residues. Germline lookup yields CDR1 SGDLS and CDR2 YYNGEE. V lost 0 bases and J lost 5, with 12 bases in between. In DNA, the CDR3 is TGTGCCAGCAGCGTAGCCGGCGGGTCGAACAATGAGCAGTTCTTC. It translates to CASSVAGGSNNEQFF.

The J gene is TRBJ2-1, the V gene TRBV5-1, with 8 bases aligning to TRBD2. The J segment lost 1 base and the V segment lost 4 bases, leaving 1 base of the junction unmatched. In germline, CDR1 is SGHRS, CDR2 YFSETQ. This CDR3 has 14 amino acids. The CDR3 loop reads CASSRGGSYNEQFF. The CDR3 nucleotides are TGCGCCAGCAGCCGGGGGGGGTCCTACAATGAGCAGTTCTTC.

This chain links TRBV6-5 with TRBJ1-5; unclear D gene. CDR3 length equals 13 residues. Germline V lookup: CDR1 MNHEY, CDR2 SVGAGI. Trimming left V 4 bases short and J 4 bases short, with 8 bases between. CDR3 protein: CASSWALNQPQHF. DNA for the CDR3: TGTGCCAGCAGTTGGGCTTTAAATCAGCCCCAGCATTTT.

The V call is TRBV2, the J call TRBJ1-5; possible D gene TRBD1, 6 bases. The V end lost 0 bases, the J end lost 7 bases, and 10 bases lay between the germline ends. The length of the CDR3 is 14 residues. Germline CDR1 is SNHLY and CDR2 is FYNNEI. CDR3 sequence: CASSEARGPQPQHF. The CDR3 region has the DNA TGTGCCAGCAGTGAAGCCAGGGGCCCCCAGCCCCAGCATTTT.

The chain couples TRBV7-2 to TRBJ1-1; the D is unclear. V lost 5 bases to trimming and J lost 3 bases, with 10 bases between them. From germline, CDR1 is SGHTA and CDR2 FQGNSA. This CDR3 is built from 13 residues. CDR3: CASSPVYDTEAFF. The CDR3 nucleotides are TGTGCCAGCAGCCCGGTGTACGACACTGAAGCTTTCTTT.

On this clone itself: Other nucleotide sequences in the sample specify the same CDR3. This sequence joins TRBV7-2 and TRBJ1-2; 8 bases line up with TRBD1. This CDR3 comprises 14 residues. Germline values: CDR1 SGHTA, CDR2 FQGNSA. Trimming took 2 bases from V and 8 from J; bases not matched to a gene: 7. This chain's CDR3 is CASSLRQGAPGYTF. The CDR3 bases are TGTGCCAGCAGCTTAAGGCAGGGGGCGCCCGGCTACACCTTC. Full variable domain (outside the CDR3, taken from reference TRBV7-2 and TRBJ1-2): GAGVSQSPSNKVTEKGKDVELRCDPISGHTALYWYRQSLGQGLEFLIYFQGNSAPDKSGLPSDRFSAERTGGSVSTLTIQRTQQEDSAVYLCASSLRQGAPGYTFGSGTRLTVV.

The chain couples TRBV13 to TRBJ2-1, with 7 bases matching TRBD1. The germline V gene encodes CDR1 PRHDT and CDR2 FYEKMQ (reference sequence). V lost 0 bases and J lost 1; bases outside the gene matches: 6. The CDR3 runs 17 residues. In nucleotides, the CDR3 is TGTGCCAGCAGCTTAGGGTCTAACAGGGGATCCTACAATGAGCAGTTCTTC. Translating it yields CASSLGSNRGSYNEQFF.

The chain is built from TRBV5-1 and TRBJ2-3, with 11 bases aligning to TRBD2. V gave up 3 bases and J gave up 0 bases; unmatched junction bases: 3. The CDR3 totals 16 residues. Germline CDR1 and CDR2: SGHRS and YFSETQ. The CDR3 region has the DNA TGCGCCAGCAGCTCCTTAGCGGGGGGGAGCACAGATACGCAGTATTTT. Amino acids: CASSSLAGGSTDTQYF. Full variable domain (missing parts from reference TRBV5-1 and TRBJ2-3): KAGVTQTPRYLIKTRGQQVTLSCSPISGHRSVSWYQQTPGQGLQFLFEYFSETQRNKGNFPGRFSGRQFSNSRSEMNVSTLELGDSALYLCASSSLAGGSTDTQYFGPGTRLTVL.

The chain is built from TRBV30 and TRBJ1-4, with TRBD1 matching 9 bases. Germline values: CDR1 GTSNPN, CDR2 SVGIG (reference sequence). The V gene end was trimmed by 5 bases and the J gene end by 8 bases; junction bases not matched to a gene: 0. This CDR3 is built from 11 residues. As DNA, the CDR3 is TGTGCCTGGGGACAGGGGGAAAAACTGTTTTTT. This codes for CAWGQGEKLFF.

The chain employs TRBV20-1 and TRBJ2-1; TRBD1 might be the D (5 bases). CDR3 length: 11 residues. From germline, CDR1 is DFQATT and CDR2 SNEGSKA (reference sequence). The CDR3 nucleotides read TGCGCAAAGGGGATCGCCGATGAGCAGTTCTTC. This sequence encodes CAKGIADEQFF.

J is TRBJ2-5 and V is TRBV5-1, with D unclear. Trimming removed 6 bases from V and 3 bases from J, with 18 bases in between. The germline gives CDR1 SGHRS, CDR2 YFSETQ. The CDR3 length is 15 residues. CDR3 amino acids: CASKQQLQPEETQYF. The CDR3 DNA is TGCGCCAGCAAACAACAGTTACAGCCGGAAGAGACCCAGTACTTC. The full variable domain, with the rest looked up from reference TRBV5-1 and TRBJ2-5, is KAGVTQTPRYLIKTRGQQVTLSCSPISGHRSVSWYQQTPGQGLQFLFEYFSETQRNKGNFPGRFSGRQFSNSRSEMNVSTLELGDSALYLCASKQQLQPEETQYFGPGTRLLVL.

The chain has TRBV7-9 and TRBJ1-2; D call uncertain. This CDR3 has 14 amino acids. Trimming removed 4 bases at V and 0 bases at J, with 9 bases between. Per germline, CDR1 SEHNR and CDR2 FQNEAQ (reference sequence). CDR3 sequence reads: CASSSGVANYGYTF. In DNA, the CDR3 is TGTGCCAGCAGCTCAGGTGTAGCTAACTATGGCTACACCTTC.

The chain is built from TRBV5-1 and TRBJ1-4; D unresolved. V was shortened by 1 base and J by 8 bases, with 15 bases between the two germline ends. CDR3 length equals 15 residues. The germline CDR1 and CDR2 sequences are SGHRS and YFSETQ. The chain's CDR3 is CASSLSAAGGEKLFF. CDR3 bases: TGCGCCAGCAGCTTGTCGGCCGCAGGTGGGGAAAAACTGTTTTTT.

The chain combines TRBV29-1 with TRBJ2-7; no clear D gene. Germline CDR1 SQVTM, CDR2 ANQGSEA. Trimming removed 7 bases at V and 0 bases at J, with 10 bases between. CDR3 size: 12 residues. The CDR3 is CSARHGSYEQYF. For the CDR3, the DNA is TGCAGCGCCAGACACGGCTCCTACGAGCAGTACTTC.

V gene TRBV5-4 combines with J gene TRBJ2-3; 11 nucleotides line up with TRBD2. Germline V gene lookup returns CDR1 SGHNT and CDR2 YYREEE (reference sequence). The V gene end was trimmed by 3 bases and the J gene end by 4 bases; junction bases not matched to a gene: 7. This CDR3 is 16 amino acids long. Written as DNA, the CDR3 is TGTGCCAGCAGCTACCGAGTAGCGGGGGGGGCAGATACGCAGTATTTT. It yields the protein CASSYRVAGGADTQYF.

The V gene is TRBV5-4, the J gene TRBJ2-1, with 9 bases fitting TRBD2. The germline V gene encodes CDR1 SGHNT and CDR2 YYREEE (reference sequence). This CDR3 is built from 16 residues. V dropped 4 bases and J dropped 5; count of bases not matched to a gene: 10. The CDR3 region is CASSHNPSGAHNEQFF. DNA for the CDR3: TGTGCCAGCAGCCACAACCCTAGCGGGGCACACAATGAGCAGTTCTTC.

This rearrangement joins TRBV7-9 to TRBJ2-1; 9 nucleotides align to TRBD1. The germline V gene has CDR1 SEHNR and CDR2 FQNEAQ (reference sequence). The CDR3 totals 16 residues. Trimming removed 0 bases from V and 9 bases from J; junction bases left unmatched: 9. The chain's CDR3 is CASSLASGTGRSEQFF. DNA of the CDR3: TGTGCCAGCAGCTTAGCCTCCGGGACAGGGCGCAGTGAGCAGTTCTTC. Looking up the rest from reference TRBV7-9 and TRBJ2-1 gives the full variable domain: DTGVSQNPRHKITKRGQNVTFRCDPISEHNRLYWYRQTLGQGPEFLTYFQNEAQLEKSRLLSDRFSAERPKGSFSTLEIQRTEQGDSAMYLCASSLASGTGRSEQFFGPGTRLTVL.

The chain uses TRBV5-8 and TRBJ2-3, with 8 bases fitting TRBD2. The CDR3 loop spans 14 amino acids. The trim removed 7 bases at V and 4 bases at J, leaving 8 bases unmatched. The germline CDR1 and CDR2 sequences are SGHTS and YDEGEE. The CDR3 sequence: CASPPGGAPDTQYF. In nucleotides, the CDR3 is TGTGCCAGCCCCCCGGGGGGGGCCCCAGATACGCAGTATTTT.

This chain links TRBV29-1 with TRBJ2-7, with TRBD1 matching over 8 bases. V was clipped by 2 bases and J by 2 bases; unmatched bases: 5. CDR3 length: 14 residues. CDR1 and CDR2 (germline): SQVTM, ANQGSEA. The CDR3 is CSVEKRTGTYEQYF. The CDR3, as DNA: TGCAGCGTTGAAAAACGGACAGGGACCTACGAGCAGTACTTC.